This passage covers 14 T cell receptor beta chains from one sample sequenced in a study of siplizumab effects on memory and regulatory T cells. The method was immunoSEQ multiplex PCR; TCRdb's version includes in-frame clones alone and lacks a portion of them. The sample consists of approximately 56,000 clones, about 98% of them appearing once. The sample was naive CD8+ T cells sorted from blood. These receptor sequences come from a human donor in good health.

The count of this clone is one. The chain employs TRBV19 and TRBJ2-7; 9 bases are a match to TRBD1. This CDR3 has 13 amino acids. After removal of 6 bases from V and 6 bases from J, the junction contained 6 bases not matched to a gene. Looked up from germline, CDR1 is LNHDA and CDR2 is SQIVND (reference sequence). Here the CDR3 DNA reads TGTGCCAGTAGGGACAGGGGAATAAGCGAGCAGTACTTC. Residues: CASRDRGISEQYF. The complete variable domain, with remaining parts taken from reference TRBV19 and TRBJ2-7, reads DGGITQSPKYLFRKEGQNVTLSCEQNLNHDAMYWYRQDPGQGLRLIYYSQIVNDFQKGDIAEGYSVSREKKESFPLTVTSAQKNPTAFYLCASRDRGISEQYFGPGTRLTVT.

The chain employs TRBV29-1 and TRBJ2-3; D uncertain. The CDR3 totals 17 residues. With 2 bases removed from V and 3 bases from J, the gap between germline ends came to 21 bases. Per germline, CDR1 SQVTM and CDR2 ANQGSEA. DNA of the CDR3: TGCAGCGTTGAATGGGCAGCCCTAAGCCAGCCGACAGATACGCAGTATTTT. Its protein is CSVEWAALSQPTDTQYF.

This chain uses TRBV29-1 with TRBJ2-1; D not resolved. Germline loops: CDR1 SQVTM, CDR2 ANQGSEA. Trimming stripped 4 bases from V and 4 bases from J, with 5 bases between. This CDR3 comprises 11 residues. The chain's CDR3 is CSVGAYNEQFF. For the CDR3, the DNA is TGCAGCGTTGGGGCTTACAATGAGCAGTTCTTC.

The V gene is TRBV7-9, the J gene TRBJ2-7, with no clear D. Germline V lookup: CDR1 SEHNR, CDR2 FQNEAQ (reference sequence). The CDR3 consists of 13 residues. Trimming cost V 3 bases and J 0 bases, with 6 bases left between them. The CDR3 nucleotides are TGTGCCAGCAGCTTTACCGACTCCTACGAGCAGTACTTC. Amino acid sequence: CASSFTDSYEQYF.

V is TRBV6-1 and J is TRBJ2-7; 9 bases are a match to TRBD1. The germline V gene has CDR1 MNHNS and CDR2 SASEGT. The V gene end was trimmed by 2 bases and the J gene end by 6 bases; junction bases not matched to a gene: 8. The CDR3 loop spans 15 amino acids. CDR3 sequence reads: CASSELPQGAGEQYF. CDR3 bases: TGTGCCAGCAGTGAATTACCACAGGGGGCTGGCGAGCAGTACTTC.

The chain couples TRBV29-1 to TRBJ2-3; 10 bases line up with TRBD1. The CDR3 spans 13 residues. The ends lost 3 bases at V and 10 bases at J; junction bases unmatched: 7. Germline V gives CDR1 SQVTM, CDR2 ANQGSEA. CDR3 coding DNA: TGCAGCGTTGAGGGAGAGGGGACAGGGGCGCAGTATTTT. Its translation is CSVEGEGTGAQYF.

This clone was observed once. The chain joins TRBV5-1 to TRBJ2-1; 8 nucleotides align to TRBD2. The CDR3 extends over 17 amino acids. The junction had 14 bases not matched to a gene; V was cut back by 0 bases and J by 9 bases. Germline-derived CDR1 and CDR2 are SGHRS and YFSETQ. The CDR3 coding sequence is TGCGCCAGCAGCTTGGGACTAGCGCCTCCTCCACCTCCTGAGCAGTTCTTC. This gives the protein CASSLGLAPPPPPEQFF.

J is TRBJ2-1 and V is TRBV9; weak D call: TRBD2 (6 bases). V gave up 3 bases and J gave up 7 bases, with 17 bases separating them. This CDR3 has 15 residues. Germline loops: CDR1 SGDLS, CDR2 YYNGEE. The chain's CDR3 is CASSGPGAGRNEQFF. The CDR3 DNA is TGTGCCAGCAGCGGCCCCGGGGCAGGGAGGAATGAGCAGTTCTTC.

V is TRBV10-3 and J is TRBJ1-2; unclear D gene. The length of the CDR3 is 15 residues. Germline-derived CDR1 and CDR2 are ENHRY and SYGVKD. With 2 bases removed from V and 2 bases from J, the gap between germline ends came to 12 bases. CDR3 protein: CAISEVDHENYGYTF. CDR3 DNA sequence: TGTGCCATCAGTGAGGTCGATCACGAAAACTATGGCTACACCTTC.

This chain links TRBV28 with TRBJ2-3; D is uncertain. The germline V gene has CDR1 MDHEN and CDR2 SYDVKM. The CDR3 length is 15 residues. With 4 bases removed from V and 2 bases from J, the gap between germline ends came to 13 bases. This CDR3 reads CASSSPARDTDTQYF. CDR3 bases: TGTGCCAGCAGTTCCCCAGCGCGAGACACAGATACGCAGTATTTT.

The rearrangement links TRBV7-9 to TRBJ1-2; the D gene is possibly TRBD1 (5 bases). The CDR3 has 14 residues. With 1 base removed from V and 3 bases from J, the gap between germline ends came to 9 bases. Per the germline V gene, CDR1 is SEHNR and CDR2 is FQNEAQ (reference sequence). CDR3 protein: CASSLGGNDYGYTF. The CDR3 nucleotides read TGTGCCAGCAGCTTAGGGGGGAACGACTATGGCTACACCTTC.

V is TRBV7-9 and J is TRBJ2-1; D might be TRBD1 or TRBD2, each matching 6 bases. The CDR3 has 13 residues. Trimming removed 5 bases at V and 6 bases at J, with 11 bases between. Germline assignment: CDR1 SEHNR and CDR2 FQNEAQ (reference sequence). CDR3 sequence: CASSLSGANEQFF. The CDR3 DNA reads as TGTGCCAGCAGCCTTTCGGGGGCCAATGAGCAGTTCTTC.

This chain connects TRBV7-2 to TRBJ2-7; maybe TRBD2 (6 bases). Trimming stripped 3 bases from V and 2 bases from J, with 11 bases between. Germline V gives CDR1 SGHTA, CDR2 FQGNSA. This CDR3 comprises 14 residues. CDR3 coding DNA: TGTGCCAGCAGCTTCCCGGGAGTAGCCTACGAGCAGTACTTC. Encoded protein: CASSFPGVAYEQYF.

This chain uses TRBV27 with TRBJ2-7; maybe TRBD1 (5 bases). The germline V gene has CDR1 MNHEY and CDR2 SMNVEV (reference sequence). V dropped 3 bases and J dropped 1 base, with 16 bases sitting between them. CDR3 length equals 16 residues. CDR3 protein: CASSFRAGPKSYEQYF. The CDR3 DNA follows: TGTGCCAGCAGTTTCAGGGCAGGGCCGAAATCCTACGAGCAGTACTTC.